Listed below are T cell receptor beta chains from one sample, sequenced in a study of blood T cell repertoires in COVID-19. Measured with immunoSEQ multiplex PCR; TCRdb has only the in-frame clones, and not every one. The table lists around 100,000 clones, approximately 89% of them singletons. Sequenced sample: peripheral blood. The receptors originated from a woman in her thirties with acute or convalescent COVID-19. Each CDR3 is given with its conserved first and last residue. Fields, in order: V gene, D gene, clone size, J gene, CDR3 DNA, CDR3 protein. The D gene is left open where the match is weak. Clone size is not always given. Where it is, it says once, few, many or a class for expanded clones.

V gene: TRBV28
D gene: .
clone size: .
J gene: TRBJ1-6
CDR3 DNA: TGTGCCAGTGTAGTGAGCTCCTATAATTCACCCCTCCACTTT
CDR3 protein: CASVVSSYNSPLHF

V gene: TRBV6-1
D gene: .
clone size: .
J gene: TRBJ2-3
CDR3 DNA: TGTGCCAGCAGTGAATTCGGCGGAGCTAGCACAGATACGCAGTATTTT
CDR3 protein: CASSEFGGASTDTQYF

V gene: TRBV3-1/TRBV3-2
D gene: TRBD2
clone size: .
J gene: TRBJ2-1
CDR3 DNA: TGTGCCAGCAGCCGGGCAGCGGGGGGGCTAAATGAGCAGTTCTTC
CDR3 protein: CASSRAAGGLNEQFF

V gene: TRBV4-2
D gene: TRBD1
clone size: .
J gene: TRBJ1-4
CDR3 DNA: TGTGCCAGCAGCCAAGAAGGGACAGGGACTAATGAAAAACTGTTTTTT
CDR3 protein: CASSQEGTGTNEKLFF

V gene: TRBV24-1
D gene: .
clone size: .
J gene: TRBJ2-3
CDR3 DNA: TGTGCCACCGGAGGGACTTCAGGGGAGGGAACTACAGATACGCAGTATTTT
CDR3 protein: CATGGTSGEGTTDTQYF

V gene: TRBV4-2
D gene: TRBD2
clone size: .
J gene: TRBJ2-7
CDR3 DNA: TGTGCCAGCAGCCAAGATAGGAAACTAGCGGGGAGCTACGAGCAGTACTTC
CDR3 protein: CASSQDRKLAGSYEQYF

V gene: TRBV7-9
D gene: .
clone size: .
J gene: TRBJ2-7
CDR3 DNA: TGTGCCAGCAGCTTAGAATTGGGGGCGGACGAGCAGTACTTC
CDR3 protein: CASSLELGADEQYF

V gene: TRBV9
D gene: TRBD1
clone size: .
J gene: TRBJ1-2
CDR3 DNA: TGTGCCAGCAGCGGCACCACAGGGGACGCCTACACCTTC
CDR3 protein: CASSGTTGDAYTF

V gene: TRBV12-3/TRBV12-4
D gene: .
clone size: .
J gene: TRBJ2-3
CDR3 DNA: TGTGCCAGCACTACAGGGAACACAGATACGCAGTATTTT
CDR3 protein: CASTTGNTDTQYF

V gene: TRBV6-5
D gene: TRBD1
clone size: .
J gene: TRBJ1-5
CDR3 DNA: TGTGCCAGCAGTTACCGGACAGGGGCAGATCCCCAGCATTTT
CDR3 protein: CASSYRTGADPQHF

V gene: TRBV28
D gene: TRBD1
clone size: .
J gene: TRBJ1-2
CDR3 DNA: TGTGCCAGCAGCCCGACAGGGTTTAGGGGCTACACCTTC
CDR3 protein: CASSPTGFRGYTF

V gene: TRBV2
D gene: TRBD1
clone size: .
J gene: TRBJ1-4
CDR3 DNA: TGTGCCAGCAGTCCACAGGGGGCCGTAGAAAAACTGTTTTTT
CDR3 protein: CASSPQGAVEKLFF

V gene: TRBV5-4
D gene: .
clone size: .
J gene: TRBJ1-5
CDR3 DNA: TGTGCCAGCAGCTGGTCAAGAGCGCAGCCCCAGCATTTT
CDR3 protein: CASSWSRAQPQHF

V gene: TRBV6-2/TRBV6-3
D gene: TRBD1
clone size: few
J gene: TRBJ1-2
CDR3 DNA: TGTGCCAGCAGTTACTTCCCCGCAGGGGGAGTGCATGGCTACACCTTC
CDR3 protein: CASSYFPAGGVHGYTF

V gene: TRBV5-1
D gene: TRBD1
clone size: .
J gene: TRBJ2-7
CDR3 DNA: TGCGCCAGCAGCTCGAAACGGACAGGGAATTGGGAACAGACCGAGCAGTACTTC
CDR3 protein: CASSSKRTGNWEQTEQYF

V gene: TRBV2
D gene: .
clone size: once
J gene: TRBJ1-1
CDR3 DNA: TGTGCCAGCAGCCAGGACAGTGGGGGGAACACTGAAGCTTTCTTT
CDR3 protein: CASSQDSGGNTEAFF

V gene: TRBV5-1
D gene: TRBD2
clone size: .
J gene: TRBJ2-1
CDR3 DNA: TGCGCCAGCAGCACCTCAGCGGGGGGCACCTACAATGAGCAGTTCTTC
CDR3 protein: CASSTSAGGTYNEQFF

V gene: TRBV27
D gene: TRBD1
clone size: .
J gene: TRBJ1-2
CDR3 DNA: TGTGCCACCCGGGACAGGGATGGCTACACCTTC
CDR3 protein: CATRDRDGYTF

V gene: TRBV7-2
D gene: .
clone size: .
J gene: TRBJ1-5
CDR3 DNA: TGTGCCAGCAGCCCTAAGACAGGAGGCAATCAGCCCCAGCATTTT
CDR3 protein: CASSPKTGGNQPQHF

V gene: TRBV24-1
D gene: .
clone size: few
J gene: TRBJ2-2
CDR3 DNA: TGTGCCACCAGTGATCCAGGGTACGGTACCGGGGAGCTGTTTTTT
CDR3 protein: CATSDPGYGTGELFF

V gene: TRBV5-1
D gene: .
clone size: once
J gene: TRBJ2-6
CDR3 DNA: TGCGCCAGCAGCTTGGGTGGGGGCCCTGGGGCCAACGTCCTGACTTTC
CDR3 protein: CASSLGGGPGANVLTF

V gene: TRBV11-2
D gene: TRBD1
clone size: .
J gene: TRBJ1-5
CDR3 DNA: TGTGCCAGCAGCCCCGGGACAGTACTTGCAAATCAGCCCCAGCATTTT
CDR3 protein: CASSPGTVLANQPQHF

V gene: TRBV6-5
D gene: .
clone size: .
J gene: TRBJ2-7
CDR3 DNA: TGTGCCAGCAGGGGGACGCAACGCCCGGAGGGAGAGCAGTACTTC
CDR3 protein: CASRGTQRPEGEQYF